This T cell receptor (beta chain) was captured by sequencing in a study of blood T cells in healthy people across ages. General study findings and limits: Possibly confounding the expanded clonotype changes was the fact that donor CMV status was unknown. Samples with more naive T cells showed higher observed beta diversity.

Primed by a sample-barcoded 5' primer and a J-beta primer mix, a second PCR proceeded for about 6 to 12 cycles. TCRdb itself ran the 5' RACE reads through MiXCR, one entry per CDR3 protein. The repertoire has 650,000 to 800,000 distinct CDR3 sequences, 40% to 50% of them found once; the top ten carry nearly 20%. This clonotype was seen only a few times. The target antigen is unknown. Germline V gene lookup returns CDR1 SGHTA and CDR2 FQGNSA. V gave up 8 bases and J gave up 3 bases, with 12 bases separating them. The length of the CDR3 is 13 residues. Isolating PBMCs gave at least 6 million of these cells per sample. Samples each had at least 5.5 micrograms of total RNA extracted.

What was sequenced was blood. This sequence was found in a man aged 55 to 70 in good health. The chain has TRBV7-2 and TRBJ2-3; tentatively, D is TRBD2 (6 bases). DNA for the CDR3: TGTGCCAGCCGGACGGGGGAGACAGATACGCAGTATTTT. Translation gives CASRTGETDTQYF.